This T cell receptor (beta chain) was documented in a study of OX40 agonist ivuxolimab in advanced cancers. Study overall: The patients got ivuxolimab, which is an agonistic anti-OX40 (CD134) antibody.

Study-wide results and caveats: Expanded clones tended on average to be more numerous among CD8+ T cells than CD4+. Dose levels from 0.1 to 3.0 mg/kg saw CD4+ and CD8+ blood T cells expand clonally by week 6.

For this clone: The antigen is unknown.

Generated by immunoSEQ multiplex PCR, the TCRdb table keeps only in-frame clones and is missing some. The sample lists about 73,000 clones, 70% to 90% seen once, with approximately 9.9% in the top ten. The study sampled blood at baseline, cycle 4 day 1, and cycle 7 day 1. The length of the CDR3 is 12 residues. In germline, CDR1 is SGHDN, CDR2 FVKESK. Trimming took 4 bases from V and 9 from J, leaving 10 bases between them. This TCR was sampled from an adult with an advanced solid tumor such as melanoma, head and neck, liver or kidney cancer. Sequenced material: CD4+ or CD8+ T cells sorted from blood, taken in a trial of the OX40 agonist ivuxolimab. This chain links TRBV14 with TRBJ2-1; D possibly uses TRBD1 or TRBD2 (5 bases each). As DNA, the CDR3 is TGTGCCAGCAGCCCCCGGGGCACTGAGCAGTTCTTC. This codes for CASSPRGTEQFF.